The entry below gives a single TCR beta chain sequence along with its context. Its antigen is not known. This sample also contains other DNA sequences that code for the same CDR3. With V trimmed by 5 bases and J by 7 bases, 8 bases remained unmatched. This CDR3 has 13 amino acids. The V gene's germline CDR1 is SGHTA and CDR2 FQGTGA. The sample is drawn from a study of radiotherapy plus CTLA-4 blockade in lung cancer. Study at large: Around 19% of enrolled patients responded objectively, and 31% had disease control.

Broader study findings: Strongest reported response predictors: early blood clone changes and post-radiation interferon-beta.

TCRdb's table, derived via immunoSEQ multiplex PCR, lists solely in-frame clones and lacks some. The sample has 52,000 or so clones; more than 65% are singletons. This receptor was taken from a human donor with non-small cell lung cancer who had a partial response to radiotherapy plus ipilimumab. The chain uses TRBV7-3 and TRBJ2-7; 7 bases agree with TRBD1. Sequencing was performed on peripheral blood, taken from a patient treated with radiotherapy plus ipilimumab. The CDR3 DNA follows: TGTGCCAGCAGCGGGCGACAGGGATCAGAGCAGTACTTC. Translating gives CASSGRQGSEQYF.